This T cell receptor (beta chain) stems from a study of blood T cell repertoires in COVID-19. The wider study: Samples came from the United States, Italy and Spain, spanning acute and convalescent COVID-19. Sources were T cells, B-cell-depleted T cells, or PBMCs; the material itself was cDNA or gDNA.

Methods used by the authors: How many nucleated cells were present was estimated from reference gene primer amplification. Generated by immunoSEQ multiplex PCR, the TCRdb table keeps only in-frame clones and is missing some. V and J calls and clone size are as listed in that table; D and trimming were resolved from the DNA. The repertoire holds more than 300,000 clones, nearly 90% seen once, with roughly 1% in the top ten. This clone was seen only once. CDR3 length: 14 residues. Germline V lookup: CDR1 SNHLY, CDR2 FYNNEI. The ends lost 1 base at V and 3 bases at J; junction bases unmatched: 2. The Seattle site enrolled patients during active infection and followed them longitudinally.

The specimen sequenced was peripheral blood. The receptor was isolated from a woman aged 35 to 49 with COVID-19, enrolled during active disease. V and J are TRBV2 and TRBJ1-2; 7 bases agree with TRBD1. CDR3 amino acids: CASSEEGADYGYTF. The CDR3 region has the DNA TGTGCCAGCAGTGAAGAGGGGGCCGACTATGGCTACACCTTC.